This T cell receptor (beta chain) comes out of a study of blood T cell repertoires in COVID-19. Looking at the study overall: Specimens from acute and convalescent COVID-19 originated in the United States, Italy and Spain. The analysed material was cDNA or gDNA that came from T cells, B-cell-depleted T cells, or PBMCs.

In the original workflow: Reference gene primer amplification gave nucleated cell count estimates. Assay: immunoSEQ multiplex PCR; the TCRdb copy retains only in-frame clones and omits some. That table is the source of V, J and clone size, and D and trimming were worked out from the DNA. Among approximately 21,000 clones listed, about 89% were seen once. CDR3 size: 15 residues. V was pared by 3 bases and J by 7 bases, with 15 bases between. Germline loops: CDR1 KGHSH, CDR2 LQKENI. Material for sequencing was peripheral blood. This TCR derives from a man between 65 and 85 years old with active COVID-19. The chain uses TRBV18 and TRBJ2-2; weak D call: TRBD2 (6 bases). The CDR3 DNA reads TGTGCCAGCTCACCCCGGGACTCCCCAGGCGGGGAGCTGTTTTTT. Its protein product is CASSPRDSPGGELFF.